A single sample gave rise to the 10 T cell receptor beta chains below, sequenced in a study of shared clonotypes between healthy human individuals (dated by TCRdb to the early 2020s). CD8 naive samples were CD45RO-negative cells positively selected for CCR7, giving a CD45RA+CCR7+ population that excluded TemRA cells. The library was made by the immunoSEQ multiplex PCR assay. TCRdb's version of the immuneACCESS table is confined to in-frame rearrangements and falls short of the full clone set. An unresolved V gene accounts for under half of the shortfall where checked; the remainder is of unknown origin. The sample table records around 580,000 clones; roughly 98% of these occur just once. Roughly 0.29% of the sample is held by the ten biggest clonotypes. The sequenced sample was naive CD8+ T cells sorted from blood. The intended sense of this specimen's cell subset or site label: CD45RA+CCR7+. The origin of the receptors is a man in his thirties or forties in good health.

V is TRBV7-9 and J is TRBJ2-7; D unclear. Trimming shortened V by 4 bases and J by 4 bases, and 8 bases separated the two germline ends. The CDR3 length is 12 residues. Germline CDR1 reads SEHNR; CDR2 reads FQNEAQ (reference sequence). The CDR3 DNA is TGTGCCAGCAGCTCCCCCCTATACGAGCAGTACTTC. Residues: CASSSPLYEQYF. Using reference TRBV7-9 and TRBJ2-7 for the parts outside the CDR3, the full variable domain is DTGVSQNPRHKITKRGQNVTFRCDPISEHNRLYWYRQTLGQGPEFLTYFQNEAQLEKSRLLSDRFSAERPKGSFSTLEIQRTEQGDSAMYLCASSSPLYEQYFGPGTRLTVT.

The CDR3 bases are TGTGCTAGTGGTTCCGGACGGGACTCCTACAATGAGCAGTTCTTC. Protein sequence: CASGSGRDSYNEQFF. J is TRBJ2-1 and V is TRBV12-5, with D possibly TRBD2 on 5 matching bases. The CDR3 covers 15 residues. Between the trimmed V and J ends, which lost 4 bases and 0 bases, there was a span of 10 bases. CDR1 is LGHNT, CDR2 FRNRAP, per germline.

This sequence joins TRBV7-9 and TRBJ2-7; the D gene is possibly TRBD2 (6 bases). The V and J ends lost 8 bases and 2 bases respectively, with 16 bases between them. Germline V gene data show CDR1 as SEHNR and CDR2 as FQNEAQ (reference sequence). The CDR3 is 14 amino acids. CDR3 residues: CASGGGTQAYEQYF. The CDR3 DNA is TGTGCCAGCGGTGGGGGGACTCAGGCCTACGAGCAGTACTTC.

The chain uses TRBV14 and TRBJ2-7; D unclear. This CDR3 comprises 14 residues. The germline V and J ends were trimmed by 2 bases and 2 bases, with 10 bases remaining between them. Per the germline V gene, CDR1 is SGHDN and CDR2 is FVKESK. The CDR3 loop reads CASSQPGQTYEQYF. The DNA of the CDR3 is TGTGCCAGCAGCCAACCCGGGCAAACCTACGAGCAGTACTTC.

V usage is TRBV5-6 and J usage is TRBJ1-2; no reliable D call. Germline CDR1 SGHDT, CDR2 YYEEEE. CDR3 length: 14 amino acids. The germline V and J ends were trimmed by 4 bases and 1 base, with 11 bases remaining between them. The CDR3 sequence is CASSLRFHNYGYTF. The CDR3 nucleotides are TGTGCCAGCAGCCTGAGGTTCCATAACTATGGCTACACCTTC.

Note on this clone: Other DNA sequences within the sample encode an identical CDR3. The V and J genes are TRBV27 and TRBJ2-7, with D unresolved. Per the germline V gene, CDR1 is MNHEY and CDR2 is SMNVEV (reference sequence). This CDR3 comprises 11 residues. V was pared by 4 bases and J by 4 bases, with 5 bases between. For the CDR3, the DNA is TGTGCCAGCAGTTCAGGATACGAGCAGTACTTC. Translating it yields CASSSGYEQYF.

V and J are TRBV19 and TRBJ2-7, with 11 bases matching TRBD1. The CDR3 length is 14 residues. Germline assignment: CDR1 LNHDA and CDR2 SQIVND (reference sequence). With V trimmed by 5 bases and J by 4 bases, 4 bases remained unmatched. CDR3 region: CASSVDRGQYEQYF. The DNA of the CDR3 is TGTGCCAGTAGTGTGGACAGGGGGCAATACGAGCAGTACTTC.

The CDR3 DNA follows: TGTGCCAGCAGCTTACCGCCAGAGGCGAGCACAGATACGCAGTATTTT. It codes for CASSLPPEASTDTQYF. V is TRBV7-8 and J is TRBJ2-3; no reliable D call. The CDR3 consists of 16 residues. Germline CDR1 and CDR2: SGHVS and FQNEAQ. The ends were cut back, 2 bases at V and 0 bases at J, with 12 bases in the middle.

The rearrangement joins TRBV4-1 to TRBJ1-1, with TRBD1 as a possible D gene (5 bases). The CDR3 runs 16 residues. V was pared by 1 base and J by 5 bases, with 17 bases between. Germline CDR1 and CDR2: MGHRA and YSYEKL. This CDR3 reads CASSQGAQGSGTEAFF. The CDR3, as DNA: TGCGCCAGCAGCCAAGGAGCCCAGGGAAGTGGAACTGAAGCTTTCTTT.

The chain uses TRBV4-3 and TRBJ2-2; 8 nucleotides line up with TRBD2. The V and J ends lost 0 bases and 0 bases, in that order; junction bases with no gene match: 6. This CDR3 comprises 18 residues. Germline V gene sequence: CDR1 LGHNA, CDR2 YSLEER. The DNA of the CDR3 is TGCGCCAGCAGCCAAGATCTTACTAGCGGAACGAACACCGGGGAGCTGTTTTTT. It is translated as CASSQDLTSGTNTGELFF.